Below, 27 T cell receptor beta chains from the same sample are listed, as sequenced in a study of CD8 T cells in ankylosing spondylitis. TCRdb reprocessed the 5' RACE reads via MiXCR and lists one record per CDR3 protein. The sample consists of roughly 200,000 distinct CDR3 sequences, roughly 13% of them appearing once. Input material: blood, either unsorted or a sorted T cell fraction (not recorded which). These receptors were obtained from a male donor with ankylosing spondylitis or in good health (not recorded which).

This clonotype turned up a few times. In DNA form, the CDR3 reads TGTGCCAGCAGCTTGGGGCAGGATCGAGCTTTCTTT. Its translation: CASSLGQDRAFF. The chain recombines TRBV5-4 with TRBJ1-1; D is unresolved. The V gene's germline CDR1 is SGHNT and CDR2 YYREEE (reference sequence). The length of the CDR3 is 12 residues. The V end lost 0 bases, the J end lost 10 bases, and 10 bases lay between the germline ends. The whole variable domain, filled in from reference TRBV5-4 and TRBJ1-1, reads ETGVTQSPTHLIKTRGQQVTLRCSSQSGHNTVSWYQQALGQGPQFIFQYYREEENGRGNFPPRFSGLQFPNYSSELNVNALELDDSALYLCASSLGQDRAFFGQGTRLTVV.

Ten or more counts support this clonotype. V is TRBV15 and J is TRBJ1-1, with no clear D. The germline V gene has CDR1 LNHNV and CDR2 YYDKDF (reference sequence). V was shortened by 1 base and J by 7 bases, with 10 bases between the two germline ends. This CDR3 region has 13 residues. The CDR3 sequence is CATSRGTVDEAFF. In DNA, the CDR3 is TGTGCCACCAGCAGAGGGACTGTCGATGAAGCTTTCTTT.

This chain connects TRBV7-9 to TRBJ1-1, with a weak D call TRBD1 (5 bases). The length of the CDR3 is 12 residues. Germline V gene sequence: CDR1 SEHNR, CDR2 FQNEAQ (reference sequence). V was pared by 5 bases and J by 11 bases, with 15 bases between. This CDR3 is CASSPAGRVAFF. For the CDR3, the DNA is TGTGCCAGCAGCCCCGCGGGCAGGGTCGCTTTCTTT.

The J gene is TRBJ2-1, the V gene TRBV12-3 or TRBV12-4; 10 bases line up with TRBD2. CDR3 length: 14 amino acids. V was pared by 6 bases and J by 12 bases, with 11 bases of the junction left unmatched. CDR3 region: CASSSPSGRPRQFF. The CDR3 nucleotides read TGTGCCAGCAGCTCGCCTAGCGGGAGACCACGGCAGTTCTTC.

This clonotype was seen ten or more times. The rearrangement uses TRBV12-3 or TRBV12-4 and TRBJ1-2; D gene ambiguous. The length of the CDR3 is 16 residues. The ends were cut back, 2 bases at V and 4 bases at J, with 17 bases in the middle. The CDR3 DNA is TGTGCCAGCAGTTTACTCCCGGGATACGCCGGCTATGGCTACACCTTC. Protein product: CASSLLPGYAGYGYTF.

In this sample, this clonotype turned up a few times. The chain recombines TRBV5-1 with TRBJ2-7, with TRBD1 identical over 8 bases. J gave up 3 bases and V 0 bases, and 5 bases lay outside the gene matches. Germline assignment: CDR1 SGHRS and CDR2 YFSETQ. The CDR3 has 15 residues. The CDR3: CASSLAGQDGYEQYF. The CDR3 coding sequence is TGCGCCAGCAGCTTGGCGGGACAGGACGGCTACGAGCAGTACTTC.

This clonotype showed up just a few times. This chain connects TRBV4-1 to TRBJ2-7; a possible D gene is TRBD2 (5 bases). CDR3 length equals 16 residues. From germline, CDR1 is MGHRA and CDR2 YSYEKL. Trimming pared 4 bases from V and 1 base from J, leaving 17 bases between. The CDR3 here is CASSRYVIRESYEQYF. CDR3 nucleotides: TGCGCCAGCAGCCGGTACGTCATACGGGAATCCTACGAGCAGTACTTC.

This rearrangement joins TRBV7-6 to TRBJ2-2; no firm D call. Trimming shortened V by 6 bases and J by 6 bases, and 8 bases separated the two germline ends. In germline, CDR1 is SGHVS, CDR2 FNYEAQ. The CDR3 runs to 12 residues. The CDR3 DNA follows: TGTGCCAGCAGACTCCCCGCCGGGGAGCTGTTTTTT. It codes for CASRLPAGELFF. The full variable domain, in which reference TRBV7-6 and TRBJ2-2 provide the parts outside the CDR3, is GAGVSQSPRYKVTKRGQDVALRCDPISGHVSLYWYRQALGQGPEFLTYFNYEAQQDKSGLPNDRFSAERPEGSISTLTIQRTEQRDSAMYRCASRLPAGELFFGEGSRLTVL.

The chain combines TRBV4-1 with TRBJ2-3; 11 positions agree with TRBD2. The CDR3 covers 18 residues. V lost 1 base to trimming and J lost 4 bases; unmatched junction nucleotides: 10. Germline V gene lookup returns CDR1 MGHRA and CDR2 YSYEKL. CDR3 loop: CASSQGTSGPMGSDTQYF. For the CDR3, the DNA is TGCGCCAGCAGCCAAGGGACTAGCGGGCCCATGGGGTCAGATACGCAGTATTTT.

This clonotype was recorded a few times. This rearrangement joins TRBV2 to TRBJ2-7, with D unclear. Germline V gives CDR1 SNHLY, CDR2 FYNNEI. V was clipped by 4 bases and J by 6 bases, with 7 bases between them. The CDR3 contains 11 residues. The CDR3 protein is CASSGPREQYF. In DNA form, the CDR3 reads TGTGCCAGCAGTGGGCCCCGCGAGCAGTACTTC.

This clonotype was recorded at least ten times. The V gene is TRBV2, the J gene TRBJ2-7; 10 bases are shared with TRBD2. The CDR3 sequence is 16 residues long. V dropped 2 bases and J dropped 3; count of bases not matched to a gene: 7. Germline CDR1 and CDR2: SNHLY and FYNNEI. The CDR3 sequence: CASSESLAGDFYEQYF. The CDR3, as DNA: TGTGCCAGCAGTGAAAGTCTAGCGGGGGACTTCTACGAGCAGTACTTC.

The rearrangement links TRBV10-3 to TRBJ2-1, with 8 bases that match TRBD1. In germline, CDR1 is ENHRY, CDR2 SYGVKD. This CDR3 region has 14 residues. J was trimmed by 0 bases and V by 11 bases; bases with no gene match: 6. The CDR3: CAVGQGSSYNEQFF. DNA for the CDR3: TGTGCCGTAGGACAGGGTAGCTCCTACAATGAGCAGTTCTTC.

There are a few counts of this clonotype. V and J are TRBV5-6 and TRBJ2-7, with D unclear. The length of the CDR3 is 14 residues. The ends were cut back, 0 bases at V and 3 bases at J, with 10 bases in the middle. The V gene's germline CDR1 is SGHDT and CDR2 YYEEEE. CDR3 residues: CASSLAGRFYEQYF. Written as DNA, the CDR3 is TGTGCCAGCAGCTTGGCCGGCAGATTCTACGAGCAGTACTTC.

Written as DNA, the CDR3 is TGTGCCAGCACCCACGGGACTAGCGGATCCAATGAGCAGTTCTTC. Translating gives CASTHGTSGSNEQFF. This chain connects TRBV27 to TRBJ2-1, with 11 bases matching TRBD2. From germline, CDR1 is MNHEY and CDR2 SMNVEV (reference sequence). J gave up 6 bases and V 7 bases, and 8 bases lay outside the gene matches. The CDR3 extends over 15 amino acids.

The table lists this clonotype with many counts. This CDR3 reads CASSQGQGGNQPQHF. The CDR3, as DNA: TGCGCCAGCAGCCAAGGACAGGGGGGCAATCAGCCCCAGCATTTT. The chain is built from TRBV4-1 and TRBJ1-5, with 9 bases aligning to TRBD1. Trimming took 1 base from V and 2 from J; bases not matched to a gene: 0. The CDR3 loop spans 15 amino acids. CDR1 MGHRA and CDR2 YSYEKL come from the germline V gene.

This clonotype has more than one count but fewer than ten. The chain carries TRBV27 and TRBJ1-5; the D gene is possibly TRBD1 (6 bases). V was trimmed by 5 bases and J by 4 bases, leaving 18 bases between them. Germline CDR1 reads MNHEY; CDR2 reads SMNVEV (reference sequence). This CDR3 is built from 16 residues. This CDR3 reads CASSTLAAGVNQPQHF. The CDR3 DNA is TGTGCCAGCAGTACCCTCGCGGCAGGGGTTAATCAGCCCCAGCATTTT.

This clonotype has just a few counts. The gene calls are TRBV5-1 and TRBJ1-1; D remains ambiguous. The germline V gene has CDR1 SGHRS and CDR2 YFSETQ. The CDR3 sequence is 14 residues long. Trimming removed 4 bases from V and 2 bases from J, with 12 bases in between. The CDR3 protein is CASSPEHINTEAFF. CDR3 sequence (DNA): TGCGCCAGCAGCCCCGAGCATATCAACACTGAAGCTTTCTTT.

The rearrangement uses TRBV12-3 or TRBV12-4 and TRBJ2-5; D is undetermined. CDR3 size: 11 residues. V lost 7 bases, J lost 7 bases, and 10 bases lay in between. Written as DNA, the CDR3 is TGTGCCAGCACCATAGTTGGGACCCAGTACTTC. Protein sequence: CASTIVGTQYF.

This chain joins TRBV5-5 and TRBJ2-7; D not resolved. CDR1 and CDR2 from the germline V gene are SGHKS and YYEKEE (reference sequence). The CDR3 runs 14 residues. V lost 2 bases and J 0 bases, leaving 9 bases between the germline ends. CDR3 in amino acids: CASSFVQVSYEQYF. The CDR3 region has the DNA TGTGCCAGCAGCTTCGTGCAGGTCTCCTACGAGCAGTACTTC.

This clonotype was detected many times. The CDR3: CASSESPENTEAFF. The CDR3 DNA reads as TGTGCCAGCAGTGAATCACCGGAGAACACTGAAGCTTTCTTT. The chain carries TRBV6-1 and TRBJ1-1; no clear D. V gave up 2 bases and J gave up 1 base, with 8 bases separating them. Germline-derived CDR1 and CDR2 are MNHNS and SASEGT. CDR3 length: 14 amino acids.

In this sample, this clonotype turned up many times. The rearrangement uses TRBV6-1 and TRBJ2-1; 13 bases are a match to TRBD2. Germline CDR1 MNHNS, CDR2 SASEGT. V shed 7 bases and J 0 bases; nucleotides not matched to a gene: 3. The CDR3 extends over 16 amino acids. The CDR3 nucleotides are TGTGCCAGCACAAGGACTAGCGGGAGCTCCTACAATGAGCAGTTCTTC. It codes for CASTRTSGSSYNEQFF.

This clonotype was detected many times. V usage is TRBV4-1 and J usage is TRBJ2-5, with 9 nucleotides matching TRBD2. Germline V gives CDR1 MGHRA, CDR2 YSYEKL. The CDR3 is 15 residues long. V dropped 1 base and J dropped 4; count of bases not matched to a gene: 4. The CDR3 nucleotides are TGCGCCAGCAGCCAAGGGCTAGCGGGGTCAGAGACCCAGTACTTC. Translation gives CASSQGLAGSETQYF.

This clonotype showed up just a few times. The gene calls are TRBV2 and TRBJ1-1; D ambiguous. Trimming removed 6 bases from V and 5 bases from J, with 10 bases in between. Germline V CDR1 and CDR2: SNHLY, FYNNEI. This CDR3 contains 12 residues. The chain's CDR3 is CASRLVRTEAFF. CDR3 in DNA: TGTGCCAGCAGGTTAGTCAGGACTGAAGCTTTCTTT.

The chain has TRBV12-3 or TRBV12-4 and TRBJ2-5; TRBD2 is a possible D gene (5 bases). The CDR3 is 12 amino acids. With 6 bases removed from V and 3 bases from J, the gap between germline ends came to 8 bases. CDR3 nucleotides: TGTGCCAGCAGCAGGACTGAAGAGACCCAGTACTTC. Its translation: CASSRTEETQYF.

The chain joins TRBV12-3 or TRBV12-4 to TRBJ1-2; D may be TRBD1 (6 bases). Trimming took 9 bases from V and 0 from J, leaving 17 bases between them. The CDR3 totals 15 residues. In nucleotides, the CDR3 is TGTGCCAGAAGTCCCGGGACAACAACTAACTATGGCTACACCTTC. It translates to CARSPGTTTNYGYTF.

This sequence joins TRBV25-1 and TRBJ2-3, with 8 bases aligning to TRBD1. This CDR3 has 15 residues. Germline assignment: CDR1 MGHDK and CDR2 SYGVNS. Trimming removed 2 bases from V and 3 bases from J; junction bases left unmatched: 4. CDR3 sequence reads: CASSERDRFTDTQYF. The CDR3 nucleotides are TGTGCCAGCAGTGAACGGGACAGGTTTACAGATACGCAGTATTTT.

This clonotype appeared a few times. The CDR3 sequence: CASSLTGPNEQFF. In DNA, the CDR3 is TGTGCCAGCAGCTTAACTGGCCCCAATGAGCAGTTCTTC. The rearrangement links TRBV11-2 to TRBJ2-1; D is unresolved. The CDR3 extends over 13 amino acids. Germline values: CDR1 SGHAT, CDR2 FQNNGV. With 2 bases removed from V and 6 bases from J, the gap between germline ends came to 8 bases.